This passage covers 24 T cell receptor beta chains from one sample sequenced in a study of blood T cell repertoires in COVID-19. Here immunoSEQ multiplex PCR was the method, and the copy in TCRdb shows in-frame clones only, minus some. The repertoire holds about 88,000 clones, with 90% as singletons. The material sequenced was peripheral blood. These receptors were obtained from a man in his 60s with acute or convalescent COVID-19.

The rearrangement uses TRBV19 and TRBJ1-2, with 8 bases fitting TRBD1. CDR3 length equals 14 residues. Germline assignment: CDR1 LNHDA and CDR2 SQIVND (reference sequence). V lost 7 bases and J lost 7; bases outside the gene matches: 11. This chain's CDR3 is CASKVPGTGGGYTF. The CDR3 region has the DNA TGTGCCAGTAAAGTGCCTGGGACAGGAGGTGGCTACACCTTC.

The gene calls are TRBV24-1 and TRBJ2-3; TRBD2 matches at 9 bases. V dropped 3 bases and J dropped 5; count of bases not matched to a gene: 20. The CDR3 has 20 amino acids. Germline V gene data show CDR1 as KGHDR and CDR2 as SFDVKD. Here the CDR3 reads CATSDKTIGRREGARDTQYF. The CDR3 DNA reads as TGTGCCACCAGTGATAAAACTATCGGGCGGCGGGAGGGGGCCCGAGATACGCAGTATTTT.

The CDR3 DNA sequence: TGCGCCAGCAGCCCAAGCCGTCAGGGTTCTGGAAACACCATATATTTT. It is translated as CASSPSRQGSGNTIYF. This rearrangement joins TRBV5-1 to TRBJ1-3, with D perhaps matching TRBD1 (5 bases). V lost 4 bases and J lost 1, with 15 bases in between. The CDR3 spans 16 residues. Germline CDR1 and CDR2: SGHRS and YFSETQ.

The V call is TRBV5-1, the J call TRBJ1-2, with 7 bases matching TRBD1. The V gene end was trimmed by 0 bases and the J gene end by 5 bases; junction bases not matched to a gene: 7. The CDR3 sequence is 15 residues long. From germline, CDR1 is SGHRS and CDR2 YFSETQ. The CDR3 protein is CASSLEGASYYGYTF. CDR3 sequence (DNA): TGCGCCAGCAGCTTGGAGGGGGCGAGTTATTATGGCTACACCTTC.

V and J are TRBV19 and TRBJ1-2; TRBD1 aligns across 10 bases. V lost 5 bases to trimming and J lost 1 base; unmatched junction nucleotides: 10. Per germline, CDR1 LNHDA and CDR2 SQIVND (reference sequence). The CDR3 sequence is 17 residues long. The CDR3 loop reads CASSARQGANLNYGYTF. CDR3 coding DNA: TGTGCCAGTAGTGCCCGACAGGGGGCTAATCTTAACTATGGCTACACCTTC.

The chain is built from TRBV12-5 and TRBJ1-5, with 8 bases that match TRBD1. The V segment lost 6 bases and the J segment 6 bases; nucleotides outside the gene matches: 4. CDR1 and CDR2 from the germline V gene are LGHNT and FRNRAP. The CDR3 length is 13 residues. The CDR3 coding sequence is TGTGCTAGTGGGCAGGGGGCGATTCAGCCCCAGCATTTT. Amino acids: CASGQGAIQPQHF.

The chain uses TRBV7-9 and TRBJ2-7; D gene unclear. The CDR3 loop spans 14 amino acids. V was shortened by 4 bases and J by 2 bases, with 12 bases between the two germline ends. Germline CDR1 SEHNR, CDR2 FQNEAQ (reference sequence). The CDR3 nucleotides are TGTGCCAGCAGCTCCATTTACGGTACCTACGAGCAGTACTTC. It yields the protein CASSSIYGTYEQYF.

This clone was seen only once. The chain employs TRBV4-1 and TRBJ2-3; TRBD2 matches 8 bases. The CDR3 covers 15 residues. Germline trimming cut 4 bases from V and 2 bases from J; bases unmatched to any gene: 5. The germline V gene encodes CDR1 MGHRA and CDR2 YSYEKL. CDR3 sequence (DNA): TGCGCCAGCAGCCTTTTACTAGCGGCCACAGATACGCAGTATTTT. It is translated as CASSLLLAATDTQYF.

As for this clone: At one boundary the junction diverges from the germline segment, which might be a read error. The V gene is TRBV14, the J gene TRBJ1-2; a possible D gene is TRBD1 (5 bases). This CDR3 spans 12 amino acids. Germline CDR1 reads SGHDN; CDR2 reads FVKESK. The CDR3 sequence: CASSHLDVGPDF. DNA of the CDR3: TGTGCCAGCAGCCATCTCGATGTGGGGCCCGACTTC.

This rearrangement joins TRBV4-3 to TRBJ2-7; D possibly corresponds to TRBD1 (6 bases). CDR1 is LGHNA, CDR2 YSLEER, per germline. This CDR3 has 15 residues. The ends were cut back, 0 bases at V and 11 bases at J, with 20 bases in the middle. The DNA for the CDR3 is TGCGCCAGCAGCCAAGATATTGACTCAAGGGGGATGGAGTACTTC. Encoded protein: CASSQDIDSRGMEYF.

The chain has TRBV6-6 and TRBJ2-3; TRBD1 agrees at 7 bases. The V gene end was trimmed by 5 bases and the J gene end by 0 bases; junction bases not matched to a gene: 5. The CDR3 length is 15 residues. The V gene's germline CDR1 is MNHNY and CDR2 SVGAGI (reference sequence). CDR3 loop: CASSRTGASTDTQYF. The CDR3 coding sequence is TGTGCCAGCAGTCGGACAGGAGCTAGCACAGATACGCAGTATTTT.

The rearrangement joins TRBV9 to TRBJ1-1, with a weak D call TRBD1 (6 bases). V was pared by 2 bases and J by 3 bases, with 11 bases between. The length of the CDR3 is 14 residues. CDR1 SGDLS and CDR2 YYNGEE come from the germline V gene. CDR3: CASSVTGFDTEAFF. CDR3 nucleotides: TGTGCCAGCAGCGTGACAGGTTTTGACACTGAAGCTTTCTTT. The complete variable domain, with remaining parts taken from reference TRBV9 and TRBJ1-1, reads DSGVTQTPKHLITATGQRVTLRCSPRSGDLSVYWYQQSLDQGLQFLIQYYNGEERAKGNILERFSAQQFPDLHSELNLSSLELGDSALYFCASSVTGFDTEAFFGQGTRLTVV.

This sequence joins TRBV4-3 and TRBJ1-5; the D is unclear. The CDR3 consists of 14 residues. Per the germline V gene, CDR1 is LGHNA and CDR2 is YSLEER. Trimming took 3 bases from V and 7 from J, leaving 13 bases between them. CDR3 loop: CASSQAPTGQPQHF. CDR3 nucleotides: TGCGCCAGCAGCCAGGCCCCGACGGGGCAGCCCCAGCATTTT.

The chain combines TRBV28 with TRBJ1-2; no reliable D call. This CDR3 contains 14 residues. V was shortened by 1 base and J by 4 bases, with 10 bases between the two germline ends. Per the germline V gene, CDR1 is MDHEN and CDR2 is SYDVKM. CDR3 DNA: TGTGCCAGCAGTTTATCCGGGGATCTCTATGGCTACACCTTC. Translating it yields CASSLSGDLYGYTF.

V gene TRBV5-6 combines with J gene TRBJ1-2, with no clear D. CDR3 length equals 15 residues. Per the germline V gene, CDR1 is SGHDT and CDR2 is YYEEEE. Trimming cost V 2 bases and J 4 bases, with 15 bases left between them. This CDR3 is CASSLRFAGIYGYTF. In DNA, the CDR3 is TGTGCCAGCAGCTTAAGGTTCGCCGGGATCTATGGCTACACCTTC.

The chain uses TRBV27 and TRBJ2-4; 10 bases agree with TRBD1. The CDR3 runs 16 residues. Losses at the gene ends were 6 bases for V and 5 bases for J; bases not matched to a gene: 10. Germline V gene lookup returns CDR1 MNHEY and CDR2 SMNVEV (reference sequence). As DNA, the CDR3 is TGTGCCAGCAGCGAGGGGAGGGGGACAGGGGAAAACATTCAGTACTTC. As protein: CASSEGRGTGENIQYF.

V is TRBV18 and J is TRBJ2-3; 10 nucleotides agree with TRBD1. Per the germline V gene, CDR1 is KGHSH and CDR2 is LQKENI. V was clipped by 4 bases and J by 3 bases; unmatched bases: 4. CDR3 length: 15 residues. The CDR3: CASSLDRGRTDTQYF. CDR3 in DNA: TGTGCCAGCTCACTTGACAGGGGGCGAACAGATACGCAGTATTTT.

The chain's CDR3 is CASSVGQGNTEAFF. CDR3 bases: TGTGCCAGTAGTGTCGGACAGGGGAACACTGAAGCTTTCTTT. V is TRBV19 and J is TRBJ1-1, with 8 bases aligning to TRBD1. There are 14 residues in the CDR3. The J segment lost 1 base and the V segment lost 5 bases, leaving 3 bases of the junction unmatched. Per germline, CDR1 LNHDA and CDR2 SQIVND (reference sequence).

The chain has TRBV4-3 and TRBJ1-2; 8 bases match TRBD1. Germline V CDR1 and CDR2: LGHNA, YSLEER. Trimming took 0 bases from V and 8 from J; bases not matched to a gene: 5. The CDR3 sequence is 14 residues long. DNA for the CDR3: TGCGCCAGCAGCCAAGAGCCCCGACAGGGGGGCTACACCTTC. Protein sequence: CASSQEPRQGGYTF.

The chain has TRBV5-5 and TRBJ1-1; a possible D gene is TRBD1 (5 bases). Germline V gives CDR1 SGHKS, CDR2 YYEKEE (reference sequence). There are 14 residues in the CDR3. Trimming left V 3 bases short and J 4 bases short, with 13 bases between. In DNA, the CDR3 is TGTGCCAGCAGCTCCGACAGATCAGTCACTGAAGCTTTCTTT. It codes for CASSSDRSVTEAFF. The entire variable domain, with the rest obtained from reference TRBV5-5 and TRBJ1-1, is as follows: DAGVTQSPTHLIKTRGQQVTLRCSPISGHKSVSWYQQVLGQGPQFIFQYYEKEERGRGNFPDRFSARQFPNYSSELNVNALLLGDSALYLCASSSDRSVTEAFFGQGTRLTVV.

The J gene is TRBJ2-3, the V gene TRBV6-2 or TRBV6-3; 7 nucleotides match TRBD1. This CDR3 region has 17 residues. With 2 bases clipped from V and 6 bases from J, the junction kept 14 bases outside the gene matches. Looked up from germline, CDR1 is MNHEY and CDR2 is SVGEGT. CDR3 in amino acids: CASSYPRPPTGLDTQYF. The CDR3 DNA reads TGTGCCAGCAGTTACCCTCGGCCTCCGACAGGGTTGGATACGCAGTATTTT.

The chain links TRBV27 to TRBJ2-1; no firm D call. In germline, CDR1 is MNHEY, CDR2 SMNVEV (reference sequence). The CDR3 spans 16 residues. V dropped 0 bases and J dropped 0 bases, with 9 bases sitting between them. The DNA of the CDR3 is TGTGCCAGCAGTTTATCGTTCCCGAGCTCCTACAATGAGCAGTTCTTC. This codes for CASSLSFPSSYNEQFF.

The V call is TRBV5-1, the J call TRBJ2-3, with D perhaps matching TRBD2 (6 bases). Per the germline V gene, CDR1 is SGHRS and CDR2 is YFSETQ. V dropped 1 base and J dropped 5 bases, with 11 bases sitting between them. This CDR3 contains 14 residues. CDR3 DNA: TGCGCCAGCAGCTTGACTAGCATCCTAGATACGCAGTATTTT. Translating it yields CASSLTSILDTQYF.

CDR3 amino acids: CASSQTGGPSPYEQYF. The DNA of the CDR3 is TGTGCCAGCAGCCAGACAGGGGGCCCCTCCCCCTACGAGCAGTACTTC. The chain combines TRBV7-2 with TRBJ2-7; 10 bases align to TRBD1. Germline CDR1 SGHTA, CDR2 FQGNSA. V gave up 5 bases and J gave up 2 bases; unmatched junction bases: 9. This CDR3 is 16 amino acids long.